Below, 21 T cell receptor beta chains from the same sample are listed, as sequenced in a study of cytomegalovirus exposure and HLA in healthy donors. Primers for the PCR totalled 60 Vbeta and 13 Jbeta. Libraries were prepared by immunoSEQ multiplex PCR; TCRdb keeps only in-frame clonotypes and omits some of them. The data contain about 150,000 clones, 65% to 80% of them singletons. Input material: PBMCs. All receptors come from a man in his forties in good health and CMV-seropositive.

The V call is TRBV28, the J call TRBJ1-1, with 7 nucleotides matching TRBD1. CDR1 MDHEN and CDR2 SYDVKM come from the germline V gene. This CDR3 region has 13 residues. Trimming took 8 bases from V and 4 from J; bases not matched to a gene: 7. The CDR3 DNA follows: TGTGCCAGCCTTACAGGGGTTGGCACTGAAGCTTTCTTT. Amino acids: CASLTGVGTEAFF.

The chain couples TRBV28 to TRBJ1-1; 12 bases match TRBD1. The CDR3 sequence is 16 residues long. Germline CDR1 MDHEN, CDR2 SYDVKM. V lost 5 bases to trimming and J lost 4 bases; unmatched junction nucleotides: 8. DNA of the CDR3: TGTGCCAGCAGTGCCCGGGACAGGGGGCCGGGCACTGAAGCTTTCTTT. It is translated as CASSARDRGPGTEAFF.

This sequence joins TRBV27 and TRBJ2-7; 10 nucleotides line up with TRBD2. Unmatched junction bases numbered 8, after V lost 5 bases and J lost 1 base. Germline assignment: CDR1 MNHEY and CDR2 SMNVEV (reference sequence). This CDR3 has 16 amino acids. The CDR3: CASSPAGGMGSYEQYF. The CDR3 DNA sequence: TGTGCCAGCAGTCCAGCGGGAGGGATGGGTTCCTACGAGCAGTACTTC.

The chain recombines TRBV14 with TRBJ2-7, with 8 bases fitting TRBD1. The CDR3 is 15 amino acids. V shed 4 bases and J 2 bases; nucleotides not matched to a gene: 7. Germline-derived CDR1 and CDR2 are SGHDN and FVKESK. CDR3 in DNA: TGTGCCAGCAGCCGTTTAGGGACAGGCCCCTACGAGCAGTACTTC. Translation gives CASSRLGTGPYEQYF.

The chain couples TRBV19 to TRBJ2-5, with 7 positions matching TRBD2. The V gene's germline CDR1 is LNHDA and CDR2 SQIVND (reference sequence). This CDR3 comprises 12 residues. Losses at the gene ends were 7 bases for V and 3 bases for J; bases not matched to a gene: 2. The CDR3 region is CASNRGEETQYF. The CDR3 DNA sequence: TGTGCCAGTAACCGGGGGGAAGAGACCCAGTACTTC.

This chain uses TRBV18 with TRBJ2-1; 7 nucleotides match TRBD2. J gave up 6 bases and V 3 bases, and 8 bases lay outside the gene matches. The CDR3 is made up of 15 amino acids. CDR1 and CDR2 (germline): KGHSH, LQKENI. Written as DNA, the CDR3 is TGTGCCAGCTCACCGATTAGCGGGTCAACCAATGAGCAGTTCTTC. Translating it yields CASSPISGSTNEQFF.

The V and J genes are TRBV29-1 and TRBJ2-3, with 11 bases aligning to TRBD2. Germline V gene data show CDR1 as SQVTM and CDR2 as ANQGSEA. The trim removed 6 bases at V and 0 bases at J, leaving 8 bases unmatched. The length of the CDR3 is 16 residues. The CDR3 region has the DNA TGCAGCGTGATATATAGGACTAGCGGGAGCACAGATACGCAGTATTTT. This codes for CSVIYRTSGSTDTQYF.

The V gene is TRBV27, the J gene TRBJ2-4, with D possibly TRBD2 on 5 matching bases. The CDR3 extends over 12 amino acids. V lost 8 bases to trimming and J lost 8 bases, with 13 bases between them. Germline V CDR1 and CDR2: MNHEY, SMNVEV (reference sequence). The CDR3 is CASGLRGHIQYF. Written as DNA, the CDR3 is TGTGCCAGCGGACTTCGAGGGCACATTCAGTACTTC.

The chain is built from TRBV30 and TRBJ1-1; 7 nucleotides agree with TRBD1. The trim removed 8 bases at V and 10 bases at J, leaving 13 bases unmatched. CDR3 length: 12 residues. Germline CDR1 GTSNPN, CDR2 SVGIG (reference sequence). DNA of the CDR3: TGTGCCACCCGACAGGGCCTCTTTCCAGCTTTCTTT. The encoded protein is CATRQGLFPAFF.

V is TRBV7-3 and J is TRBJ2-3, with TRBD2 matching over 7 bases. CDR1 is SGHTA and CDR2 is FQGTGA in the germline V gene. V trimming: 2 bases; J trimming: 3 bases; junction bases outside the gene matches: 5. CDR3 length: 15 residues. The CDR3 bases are TGTGCCAGCAGCTTATCGTCGCGGGAGACAGATACGCAGTATTTT. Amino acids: CASSLSSRETDTQYF. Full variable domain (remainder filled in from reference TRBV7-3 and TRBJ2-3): GAGVSQTPSNKVTEKGKYVELRCDPISGHTALYWYRQSLGQGPEFLIYFQGTGAADDSGLPNDRFFAVRPEGSVSTLKIQRTERGDSAVYLCASSLSSRETDTQYFGPGTRLTVL.

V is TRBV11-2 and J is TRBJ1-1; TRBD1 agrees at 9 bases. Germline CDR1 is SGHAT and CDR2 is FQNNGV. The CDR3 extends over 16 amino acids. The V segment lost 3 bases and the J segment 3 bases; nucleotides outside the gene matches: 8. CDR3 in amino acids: CASSLTGGSMYTEAFF. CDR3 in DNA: TGTGCCAGCAGCTTGACAGGGGGTTCCATGTACACTGAAGCTTTCTTT.

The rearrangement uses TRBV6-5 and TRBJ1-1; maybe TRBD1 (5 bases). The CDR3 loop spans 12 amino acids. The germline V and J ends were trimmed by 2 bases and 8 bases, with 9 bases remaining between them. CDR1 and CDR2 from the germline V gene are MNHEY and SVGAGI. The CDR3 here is CASSYEAGEAFF. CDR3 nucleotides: TGTGCCAGCAGTTACGAGGCAGGGGAAGCTTTCTTT.

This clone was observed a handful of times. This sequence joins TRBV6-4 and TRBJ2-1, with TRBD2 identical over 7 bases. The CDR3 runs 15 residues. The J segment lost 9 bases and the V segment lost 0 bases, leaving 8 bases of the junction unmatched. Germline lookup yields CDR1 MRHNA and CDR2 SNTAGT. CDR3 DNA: TGTGCCAGCAGTGACTCAGGTGCGGGAGTAAGTGAGCAGTTCTTC. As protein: CASSDSGAGVSEQFF.

The chain's CDR3 is CASSLLADNYNEQFF. As DNA, the CDR3 is TGTGCCAGCAGCTTACTAGCGGATAATTACAATGAGCAGTTCTTC. The chain links TRBV7-2 to TRBJ2-1, with 7 bases lining up with TRBD2. Germline V gene lookup returns CDR1 SGHTA and CDR2 FQGNSA. The V gene end was trimmed by 2 bases and the J gene end by 4 bases; junction bases not matched to a gene: 5. This CDR3 has 15 amino acids.

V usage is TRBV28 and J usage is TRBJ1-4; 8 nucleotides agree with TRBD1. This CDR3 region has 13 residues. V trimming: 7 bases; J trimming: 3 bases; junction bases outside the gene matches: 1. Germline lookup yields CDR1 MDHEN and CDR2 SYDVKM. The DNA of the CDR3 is TGTGCCAGCAAGGGACAGGCTAATGAAAAACTGTTTTTT. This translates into CASKGQANEKLFF.

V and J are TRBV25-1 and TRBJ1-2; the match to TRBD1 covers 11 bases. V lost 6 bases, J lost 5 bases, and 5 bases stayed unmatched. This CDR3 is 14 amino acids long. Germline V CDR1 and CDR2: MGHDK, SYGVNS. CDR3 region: CASRADRGLYGYTF. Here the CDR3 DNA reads TGTGCCAGCAGGGCGGACAGGGGGCTGTATGGCTACACCTTC.

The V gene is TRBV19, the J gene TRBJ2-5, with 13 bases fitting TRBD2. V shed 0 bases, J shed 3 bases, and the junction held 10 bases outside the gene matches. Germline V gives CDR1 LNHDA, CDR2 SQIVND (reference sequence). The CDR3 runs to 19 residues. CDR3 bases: TGTGCCAGTAGTATAGATCGGACTAGCGGGAGCCCGAGTAAAGAGACCCAGTACTTC. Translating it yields CASSIDRTSGSPSKETQYF.

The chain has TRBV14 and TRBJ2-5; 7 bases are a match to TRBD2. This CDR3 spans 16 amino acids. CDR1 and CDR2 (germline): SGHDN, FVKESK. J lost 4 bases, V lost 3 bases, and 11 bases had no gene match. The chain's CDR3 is CASSQLPGRERETQYF. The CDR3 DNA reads TGTGCCAGCAGCCAGCTCCCGGGGCGGGAGCGAGAGACCCAGTACTTC. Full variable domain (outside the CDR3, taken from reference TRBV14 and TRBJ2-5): EAGVTQFPSHSVIEKGQTVTLRCDPISGHDNLYWYRRVMGKEIKFLLHFVKESKQDESGMPNNRFLAERTGGTYSTLKVQPAELEDSGVYFCASSQLPGRERETQYFGPGTRLLVL.

CDR3 in amino acids: CASSPAGFSYEQYF. DNA for the CDR3: TGTGCCAGCAGCCCAGCGGGGTTTTCCTACGAGCAGTACTTC. V gene TRBV7-8 combines with J gene TRBJ2-7; TRBD2 agrees at 7 bases. CDR3 length: 14 residues. V was clipped by 5 bases and J by 1 base; unmatched bases: 5. Germline V lookup: CDR1 SGHVS, CDR2 FQNEAQ. Drawing the rest from reference TRBV7-8 and TRBJ2-7, the complete variable domain is GAGVSQSPRYKVAKRGQDVALRCDPISGHVSLFWYQQALGQGPEFLTYFQNEAQLDKSGLPSDRFFAERPEGSVSTLKIQRTQQEDSAVYLCASSPAGFSYEQYFGPGTRLTVT.

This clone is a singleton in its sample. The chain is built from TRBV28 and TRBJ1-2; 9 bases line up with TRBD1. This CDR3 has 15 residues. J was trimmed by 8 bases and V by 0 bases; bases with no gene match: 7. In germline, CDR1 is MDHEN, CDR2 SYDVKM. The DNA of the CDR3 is TGTGCCAGCAGTTTATGGCGACAGGGGGGTTCCGGCTACACCTTC. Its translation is CASSLWRQGGSGYTF.

The CDR3 protein is CATRGGLTIGEQYF. The CDR3 bases are TGTGCCACACGGGGAGGGCTCACGATTGGCGAGCAGTACTTC. This sequence joins TRBV6-5 and TRBJ2-7; TRBD2 matches at 7 bases. In germline, CDR1 is MNHEY, CDR2 SVGAGI. With 10 bases clipped from V and 6 bases from J, the junction kept 15 bases outside the gene matches. The CDR3 loop spans 14 amino acids.